The 24 T cell receptor beta chains reported below all come from one sample, sequenced in a study of T cells in Graves' hyperthyroidism and ophthalmopathy. Amplification of TCR beta CDR3 regions was performed using RNA transcripts as template. The HTBI primer set served for first-round RT-PCR of the TCR CDR3. TCRdb used MiXCR to reprocess the multiplex PCR reads, holding one entry per CDR3 protein. The sample has around 240,000 distinct CDR3 sequences, about a sixth seen once. Sequenced sample: blood. All receptors come from a woman aged 18-29 years with Graves' ophthalmopathy.

The sample holds a few counts of this clonotype. The V gene is TRBV9, the J gene TRBJ1-2, with 10 bases identical to TRBD1. Germline loops: CDR1 SGDLS, CDR2 YYNGEE. V dropped 3 bases and J dropped 4; count of bases not matched to a gene: 6. This CDR3 is built from 15 residues. The CDR3, as DNA: TGTGCCAGCAGCGCCGGGACAGGGGTTTTCTATGGCTACACCTTC. It encodes CASSAGTGVFYGYTF.

This clonotype showed up just a few times. The genes are TRBV5-5 and TRBJ1-4, with D possibly TRBD1 on 5 matching bases. Trimming took off 4 bases at V and 5 bases at J, with 18 bases between the two ends. There are 16 residues in the CDR3. Germline loops: CDR1 SGHKS, CDR2 YYEKEE (reference sequence). The CDR3: CASSHDPTDPNEKLFF. The CDR3 DNA reads TGTGCCAGCAGCCATGACCCGACAGACCCCAATGAAAAACTGTTTTTT.

In this sample, this clonotype turned up many times. A much larger clone lies one base from this, so it may be a read error. This rearrangement joins TRBV7-2 to TRBJ2-7, with 8 bases aligning to TRBD2. J was trimmed by 1 base and V by 5 bases; bases with no gene match: 10. Germline CDR1 reads SGHTA; CDR2 reads FQGNSA. The CDR3 is 16 amino acids. CDR3 residues: CASSDQSTSVSYEQYF. CDR3 nucleotides: TGTGCCAGCAGCGACCAATCGACTAGCGTTTCCTACGAGCAGTACTTC.

This clonotype was found many times. The chain links TRBV5-1 to TRBJ2-5; D gene unclear. The germline V gene encodes CDR1 SGHRS and CDR2 YFSETQ. The CDR3 totals 14 residues. Trimming took 0 bases from V and 0 from J, leaving 6 bases between them. The CDR3: CASSLEPNQETQYF. CDR3 nucleotides: TGCGCCAGCAGCTTGGAGCCTAACCAAGAGACCCAGTACTTC.

This clonotype was seen ten or more times. V is TRBV6-1 and J is TRBJ2-7, with a tentative D call TRBD2 (5 bases). The CDR3 contains 15 residues. V was pared by 6 bases and J by 1 base, with 16 bases between. Germline V lookup: CDR1 MNHNS, CDR2 SASEGT. The CDR3 reads CASSYRREGSYEQYF. For the CDR3, the DNA is TGTGCCAGCAGCTACCGGCGAGAGGGATCCTACGAGCAGTACTTC.

This clonotype came up many times. CDR3 protein: CASSPPRPGVKNIQYF. In DNA form, the CDR3 reads TGTGCCAGCTCACCGCCACGGCCAGGGGTCAAAAACATTCAGTACTTC. The chain employs TRBV18 and TRBJ2-4, with D possibly being TRBD1 (6 bases). This CDR3 is built from 16 residues. The germline V and J ends were trimmed by 3 bases and 3 bases, with 15 bases remaining between them. In germline, CDR1 is KGHSH, CDR2 LQKENI.

This clonotype was recorded at least ten times. The chain is built from TRBV28 and TRBJ1-2; unclear D gene. Deletions cut 3 bases from V and 4 bases from J, with 9 bases between. CDR3 length: 13 residues. Germline loops: CDR1 MDHEN, CDR2 SYDVKM. The CDR3 protein is CASSFASVYGYTF. CDR3 DNA sequence: TGTGCCAGCAGTTTTGCGTCGGTCTATGGCTACACCTTC.

This clonotype occurred many times. V gene TRBV20-1 combines with J gene TRBJ2-3; TRBD2 matches at 13 bases. CDR1 and CDR2 (germline): DFQATT, SNEGSKA (reference sequence). The CDR3 is 14 amino acids. CDR3: CSTQLAGGPDTQYF. The DNA of the CDR3 is TGCAGCACTCAACTAGCGGGGGGGCCAGATACGCAGTATTTT.

This rearrangement joins TRBV6-1 to TRBJ2-3, with unresolved D. The germline V and J ends were trimmed by 6 bases and 0 bases, with 13 bases remaining between them. Germline V gene lookup returns CDR1 MNHNS and CDR2 SASEGT. The CDR3 covers 15 residues. The CDR3 reads CASRLFLASTDTQYF. CDR3 sequence (DNA): TGTGCCAGCAGACTCTTTCTTGCTAGCACAGATACGCAGTATTTT.

This clonotype was counted many times. The rearrangement links TRBV30 to TRBJ1-2, with 8 bases fitting TRBD1. Unmatched junction bases numbered 1, after V lost 5 bases and J lost 8 bases. This CDR3 comprises 10 residues. From germline, CDR1 is GTSNPN and CDR2 SVGIG (reference sequence). Here the CDR3 reads CAWGTGGYTF. CDR3 coding DNA: TGTGCCTGGGGGACAGGAGGCTACACCTTC.

This clonotype was seen repeatedly, ten times or more. This chain uses TRBV12-3 or TRBV12-4 with TRBJ2-3, with D unresolved. The V and J ends lost 6 bases and 0 bases respectively, with 13 bases between them. The CDR3 contains 15 residues. The CDR3 coding sequence is TGTGCCAGCAGCCCCGCCGGGCCGAGCACAGATACGCAGTATTTT. Its translation: CASSPAGPSTDTQYF.

V usage is TRBV6-2 or TRBV6-3 and J usage is TRBJ2-1, with 9 bases fitting TRBD2. Germline CDR1 and CDR2: MNHEY and SVGEGT. V was pared by 4 bases and J by 4 bases, with 8 bases of the junction left unmatched. The CDR3 is 16 residues long. DNA for the CDR3: TGTGCCAGCAGTTCGAGGCCTAGCGGGAAATACAATGAGCAGTTCTTC. Translating it yields CASSSRPSGKYNEQFF.

In this sample, this clonotype turned up many times. This chain connects TRBV5-1 to TRBJ2-7, with D possibly TRBD2 on 6 matching bases. Germline V lookup: CDR1 SGHRS, CDR2 YFSETQ. The CDR3 contains 16 residues. V was clipped by 0 bases and J by 0 bases, with 13 bases between them. CDR3 residues: CASSLVEGRSSYEQYF. The CDR3 region has the DNA TGCGCCAGCAGCTTGGTAGAGGGGAGGAGCTCCTACGAGCAGTACTTC.

As regards this clonotype: Possible read error: a much larger clone is one base away. The CDR3 loop is CAGSGDRNTGELFF. The DNA of the CDR3 is TGCGCCGGCAGTGGGGACCGCAACACCGGGGAGCTGTTTTTT. This sequence joins TRBV5-1 and TRBJ2-2; D is tentatively TRBD1 or TRBD2 (5 bases each). Germline CDR1 and CDR2: SGHRS and YFSETQ. The CDR3 loop spans 14 amino acids.

This clonotype was seen a few times. The V gene is TRBV28, the J gene TRBJ2-1, with 8 bases fitting TRBD1. The CDR3 contains 11 residues. Trimming at V came to 5 bases and at J to 10 bases, leaving 1 base not matched to a gene. Germline-derived CDR1 and CDR2 are MDHEN and SYDVKM. The CDR3, as DNA: TGTGCCAGCAGTCGGACAGGGGAGCAGTTCTTC. Its translation: CASSRTGEQFF.

Ten or more counts support this clonotype. CDR3 nucleotide sequence: TGTGCCGTAACTACAGGGGTCAACACTGAAGCTTTCTTT. Protein sequence: CAVTTGVNTEAFF. This chain connects TRBV10-3 to TRBJ1-1; TRBD1 agrees at 7 bases. CDR3 length: 13 amino acids. V shed 11 bases and J 2 bases; nucleotides not matched to a gene: 8. CDR1 and CDR2 (germline): ENHRY, SYGVKD.

This clonotype was seen at least ten times. This rearrangement joins TRBV7-9 to TRBJ2-6; no definite D call. CDR1 and CDR2 from the germline V gene are SEHNR and FQNEAQ (reference sequence). The CDR3 contains 17 residues. Trimming left V 3 bases short and J 3 bases short, with 15 bases between. Here the CDR3 reads CASSLIWTGHGANVLTF. CDR3 coding DNA: TGTGCCAGCAGCTTGATTTGGACCGGTCATGGGGCCAACGTCCTGACTTTC.

This clonotype has ten or more counts. The chain is built from TRBV20-1 and TRBJ2-5; the match to TRBD2 covers 9 bases. The germline gives CDR1 DFQATT, CDR2 SNEGSKA (reference sequence). The J segment lost 1 base and the V segment lost 6 bases, leaving 9 bases of the junction unmatched. The length of the CDR3 is 15 residues. CDR3 region: CSAAGGPLFQETQYF. In nucleotides, the CDR3 is TGCAGTGCAGCGGGGGGCCCCCTCTTCCAAGAGACCCAGTACTTC.

With regard to this clonotype: A read error is likely, as this CDR3 ends without the conserved phenylalanine or tryptophan. J is TRBJ2-3 and V is TRBV7-8; 8 nucleotides match TRBD1. V gave up 3 bases and J gave up 2 bases; unmatched junction bases: 10. CDR1 and CDR2 (germline): SGHVS, FQNEAQ. CDR3 length equals 17 residues. Here the CDR3 DNA reads TGTGCCAGCAGCTTCGGACAGGGTGTCCCTACCACAGATACGCAGTATCTT. Translating gives CASSFGQGVPTTDTQYL.

The chain couples TRBV4-2 to TRBJ2-2; possibly TRBD1 or TRBD2 for D (5 bases each). This CDR3 is 17 amino acids long. CDR1 and CDR2 (germline): LGHNA, YNFKEQ. V was trimmed by 0 bases and J by 4 bases, leaving 15 bases between them. The CDR3 region has the DNA TGTGCCAGCAGCCAAGAGAGTGTAGTGGGGGTCACCGGGGAGCTGTTTTTT. Encoded protein: CASSQESVVGVTGELFF.

This clonotype occurred many times. The rearrangement joins TRBV6-1 to TRBJ2-7; D remains unclear. The CDR3 runs to 12 residues. CDR1 is MNHNS, CDR2 SASEGT, per germline. Trimming took off 7 bases at V and 3 bases at J, with 10 bases between the two ends. DNA for the CDR3: TGTGCCAGCAAAGGCGCCCTCTACGAGCAGTACTTC. Protein sequence: CASKGALYEQYF.

This clonotype was counted many times. V is TRBV30 and J is TRBJ2-3; D is possibly TRBD1 (5 bases). The V gene lost 1 base and the J gene lost 2 bases, with 10 bases spanning the gap. Germline V gene sequence: CDR1 GTSNPN, CDR2 SVGIG (reference sequence). This CDR3 contains 14 residues. The CDR3 DNA is TGTGCCTGGAGTGCCGGACATGCCACAGATACGCAGTATTTT. Translation: CAWSAGHATDTQYF. Using reference TRBV30 and TRBJ2-3 for the parts outside the CDR3, the full variable domain is SQTIHQWPATLVQPVGSPLSLECTVEGTSNPNLYWYRQAAGRGLQLLFYSVGIGQISSEVPQNLSASRPQDRQFILSSKKLLLSDSGFYLCAWSAGHATDTQYFGPGTRLTVL.

This clonotype was counted many times. The V gene is TRBV12-3 or TRBV12-4, the J gene TRBJ1-1; D call uncertain. The ends were cut back, 8 bases at V and 1 base at J, with 8 bases in the middle. This CDR3 is 12 amino acids long. The CDR3 coding sequence is TGTGCCAGCCGGCGGGAGAACACTGAAGCTTTCTTT. It specifies CASRRENTEAFF.

This clonotype appeared many times. The chain recombines TRBV28 with TRBJ2-7; 7 nucleotides align to TRBD2. Germline trimming cut 6 bases from V and 2 bases from J; bases unmatched to any gene: 10. Germline assignment: CDR1 MDHEN and CDR2 SYDVKM. This CDR3 has 15 amino acids. CDR3 sequence reads: CASRPRAGLTYEQYF. The CDR3 nucleotides read TGTGCCAGCAGACCAAGAGCGGGGTTGACCTACGAGCAGTACTTC. Filled out from reference TRBV28 and TRBJ2-7, the complete variable domain reads DVKVTQSSRYLVKRTGEKVFLECVQDMDHENMFWYRQDPGLGLRLIYFSYDVKMKEKGDIPEGYSVSREKKERFSLILESASTNQTSMYLCASRPRAGLTYEQYFGPGTRLTVT.